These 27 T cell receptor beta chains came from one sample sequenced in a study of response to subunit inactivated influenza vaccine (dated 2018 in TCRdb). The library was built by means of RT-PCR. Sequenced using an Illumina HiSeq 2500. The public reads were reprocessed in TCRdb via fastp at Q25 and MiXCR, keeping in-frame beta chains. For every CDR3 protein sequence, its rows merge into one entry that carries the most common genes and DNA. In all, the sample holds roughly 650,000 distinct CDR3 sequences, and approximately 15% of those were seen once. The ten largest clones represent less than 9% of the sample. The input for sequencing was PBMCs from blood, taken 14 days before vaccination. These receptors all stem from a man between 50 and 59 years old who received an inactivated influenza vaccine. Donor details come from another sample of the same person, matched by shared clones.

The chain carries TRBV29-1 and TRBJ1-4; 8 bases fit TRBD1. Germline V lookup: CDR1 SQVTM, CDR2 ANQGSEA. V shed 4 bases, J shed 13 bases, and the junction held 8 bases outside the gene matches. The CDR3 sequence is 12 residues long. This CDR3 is CSVGTGPRGLFF. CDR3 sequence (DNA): TGCAGCGTTGGGACAGGGCCCCGGGGACTGTTTTTT.

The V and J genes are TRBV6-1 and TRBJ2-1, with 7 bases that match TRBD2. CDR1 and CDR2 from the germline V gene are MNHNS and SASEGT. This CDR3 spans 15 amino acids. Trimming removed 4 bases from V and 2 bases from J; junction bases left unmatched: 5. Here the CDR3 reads CASSGTGGTYNEQFF. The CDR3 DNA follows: TGTGCCAGCAGTGGAACGGGAGGCACCTACAATGAGCAGTTCTTC.

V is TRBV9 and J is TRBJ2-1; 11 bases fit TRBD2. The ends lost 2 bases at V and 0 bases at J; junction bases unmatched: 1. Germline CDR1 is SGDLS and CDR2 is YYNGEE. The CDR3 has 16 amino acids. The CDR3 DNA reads TGTGCCAGCAGCGTTAGCGGGGGGGCCTCCTACAATGAGCAGTTCTTC. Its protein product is CASSVSGGASYNEQFF.

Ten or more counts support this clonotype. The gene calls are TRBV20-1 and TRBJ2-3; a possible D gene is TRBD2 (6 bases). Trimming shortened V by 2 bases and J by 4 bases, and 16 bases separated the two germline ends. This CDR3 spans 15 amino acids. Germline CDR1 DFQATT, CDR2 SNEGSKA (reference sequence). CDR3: CSARNLGSGSDTQYF. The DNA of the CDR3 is TGCAGTGCTAGAAACCTCGGTAGCGGCTCAGATACGCAGTATTTT.

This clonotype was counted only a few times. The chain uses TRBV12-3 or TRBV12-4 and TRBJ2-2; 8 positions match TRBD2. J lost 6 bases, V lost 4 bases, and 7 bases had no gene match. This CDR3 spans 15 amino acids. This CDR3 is CASSSGGRRAGELFF. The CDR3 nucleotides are TGTGCCAGCAGTTCGGGGGGGAGAAGGGCCGGGGAGCTGTTTTTT.

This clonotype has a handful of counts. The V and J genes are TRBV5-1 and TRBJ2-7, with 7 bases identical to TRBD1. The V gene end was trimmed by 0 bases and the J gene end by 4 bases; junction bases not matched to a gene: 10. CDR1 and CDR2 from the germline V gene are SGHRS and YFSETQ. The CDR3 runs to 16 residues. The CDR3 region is CASSLAPGTDSYEQYF. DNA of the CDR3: TGCGCCAGCAGCTTGGCCCCCGGGACAGATTCTTACGAGCAGTACTTC. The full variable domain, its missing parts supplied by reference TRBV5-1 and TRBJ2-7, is KAGVTQTPRYLIKTRGQQVTLSCSPISGHRSVSWYQQTPGQGLQFLFEYFSETQRNKGNFPGRFSGRQFSNSRSEMNVSTLELGDSALYLCASSLAPGTDSYEQYFGPGTRLTVT.

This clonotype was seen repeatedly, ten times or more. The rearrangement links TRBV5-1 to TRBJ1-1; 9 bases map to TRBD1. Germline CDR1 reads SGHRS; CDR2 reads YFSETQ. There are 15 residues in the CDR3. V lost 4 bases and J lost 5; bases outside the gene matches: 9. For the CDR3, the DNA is TGCGCCAGCAGCATCGGGACAGGGCGGTTTACTGAAGCTTTCTTT. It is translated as CASSIGTGRFTEAFF. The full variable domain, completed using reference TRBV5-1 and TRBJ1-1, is KAGVTQTPRYLIKTRGQQVTLSCSPISGHRSVSWYQQTPGQGLQFLFEYFSETQRNKGNFPGRFSGRQFSNSRSEMNVSTLELGDSALYLCASSIGTGRFTEAFFGQGTRLTVV.

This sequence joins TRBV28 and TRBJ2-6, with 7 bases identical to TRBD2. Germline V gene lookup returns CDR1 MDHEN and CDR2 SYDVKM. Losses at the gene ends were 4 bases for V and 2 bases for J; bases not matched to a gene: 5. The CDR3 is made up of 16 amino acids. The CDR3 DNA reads TGTGCCAGCAGTTCACCCGGGAGGACTGGGGCCAACGTCCTGACTTTC. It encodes CASSSPGRTGANVLTF.

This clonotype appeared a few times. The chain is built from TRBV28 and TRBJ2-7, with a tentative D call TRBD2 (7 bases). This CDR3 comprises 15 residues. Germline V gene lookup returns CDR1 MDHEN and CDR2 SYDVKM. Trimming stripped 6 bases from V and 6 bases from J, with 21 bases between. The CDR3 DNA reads TGTGCCAGCAGCCGGCCCGGGGGGACATTCTCCGAGCAGTACTTC. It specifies CASSRPGGTFSEQYF.

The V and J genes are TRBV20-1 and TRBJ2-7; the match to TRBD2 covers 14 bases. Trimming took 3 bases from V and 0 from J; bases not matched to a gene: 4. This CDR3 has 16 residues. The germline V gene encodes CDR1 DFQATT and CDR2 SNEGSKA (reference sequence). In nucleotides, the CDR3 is TGCAGTGCTAGTGGACTAGCGGGAGGCCCCTCCTACGAGCAGTACTTC. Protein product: CSASGLAGGPSYEQYF.

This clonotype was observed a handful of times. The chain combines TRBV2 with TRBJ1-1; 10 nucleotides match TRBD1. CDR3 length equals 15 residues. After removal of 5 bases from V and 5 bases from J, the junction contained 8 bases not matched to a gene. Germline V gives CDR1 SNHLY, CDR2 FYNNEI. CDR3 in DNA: TGTGCCAGCAGTCGCGTCGGACAGGGGGATACTGAAGCTTTCTTT. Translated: CASSRVGQGDTEAFF.

CDR3 in amino acids: CASTTSRGASYNEQFF. The CDR3 coding sequence is TGTGCCAGCACCACCTCCCGGGGGGCCTCCTACAATGAGCAGTTCTTC. V usage is TRBV28 and J usage is TRBJ2-1; perhaps TRBD2 as D (7 bases). Per germline, CDR1 MDHEN and CDR2 SYDVKM. The CDR3 length is 16 residues. The germline V and J ends were trimmed by 7 bases and 0 bases, with 16 bases remaining between them.

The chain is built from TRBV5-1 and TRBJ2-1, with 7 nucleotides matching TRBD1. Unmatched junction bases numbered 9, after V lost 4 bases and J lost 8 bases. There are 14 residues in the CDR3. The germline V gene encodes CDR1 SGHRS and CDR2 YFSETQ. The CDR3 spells CASSPRDSFYEQFF. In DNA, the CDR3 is TGCGCCAGCAGCCCCCGGGACAGTTTCTATGAGCAGTTCTTC.

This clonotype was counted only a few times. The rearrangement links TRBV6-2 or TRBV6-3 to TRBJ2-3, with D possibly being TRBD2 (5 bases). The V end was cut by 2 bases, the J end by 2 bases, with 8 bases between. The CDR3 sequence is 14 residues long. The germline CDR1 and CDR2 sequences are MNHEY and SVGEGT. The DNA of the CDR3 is TGTGCCAGCAGTTACGTCGGGGACACAGATACGCAGTATTTT. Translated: CASSYVGDTDTQYF.

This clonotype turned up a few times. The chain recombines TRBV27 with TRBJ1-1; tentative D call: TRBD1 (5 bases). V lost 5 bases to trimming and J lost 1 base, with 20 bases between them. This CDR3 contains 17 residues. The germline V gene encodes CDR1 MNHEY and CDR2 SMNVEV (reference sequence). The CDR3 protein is CASSPTSRQWWNTEAFF. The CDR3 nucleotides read TGTGCCAGCAGTCCCACATCCCGACAGTGGTGGAACACTGAAGCTTTCTTT.

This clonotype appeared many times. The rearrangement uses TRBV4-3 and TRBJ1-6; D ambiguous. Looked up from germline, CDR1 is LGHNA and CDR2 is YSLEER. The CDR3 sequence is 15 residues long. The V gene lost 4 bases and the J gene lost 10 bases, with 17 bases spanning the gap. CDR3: CASSLSSRGLSPLHF. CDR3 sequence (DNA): TGCGCCAGCAGCCTCTCGTCCCGGGGTTTGTCACCCCTCCACTTT.

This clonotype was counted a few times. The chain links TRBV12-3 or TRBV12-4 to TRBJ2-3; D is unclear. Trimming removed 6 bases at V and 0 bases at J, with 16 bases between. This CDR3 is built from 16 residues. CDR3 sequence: CASSWAPQESTDTQYF. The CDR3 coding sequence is TGTGCCAGCAGCTGGGCCCCCCAGGAAAGCACAGATACGCAGTATTTT.

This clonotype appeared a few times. CDR3 sequence (DNA): TGTGCCACCAGCAGAGATAGGGCTAGCGGGCAAGAGACCCAGTACTTC. It translates to CATSRDRASGQETQYF. The chain employs TRBV15 and TRBJ2-5; TRBD2 matches 8 bases. Germline V gene lookup returns CDR1 LNHNV and CDR2 YYDKDF (reference sequence). The trim removed 0 bases at V and 2 bases at J, leaving 5 bases unmatched. The CDR3 has 16 residues.

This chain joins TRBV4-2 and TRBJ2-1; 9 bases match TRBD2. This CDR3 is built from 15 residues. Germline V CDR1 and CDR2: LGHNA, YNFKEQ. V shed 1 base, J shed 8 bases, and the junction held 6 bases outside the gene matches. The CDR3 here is CASSQVAGGPDEQFF. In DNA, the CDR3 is TGTGCCAGCAGCCAAGTCGCGGGGGGGCCGGATGAGCAGTTCTTC.

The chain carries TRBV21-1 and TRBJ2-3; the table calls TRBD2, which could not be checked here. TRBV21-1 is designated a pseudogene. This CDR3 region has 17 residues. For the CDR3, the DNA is TGTGCCAGCAGCCCCCGGACTAGCCCCTCCAAGGGGGATACGCAGTATTTT. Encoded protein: CASSPRTSPSKGDTQYF.

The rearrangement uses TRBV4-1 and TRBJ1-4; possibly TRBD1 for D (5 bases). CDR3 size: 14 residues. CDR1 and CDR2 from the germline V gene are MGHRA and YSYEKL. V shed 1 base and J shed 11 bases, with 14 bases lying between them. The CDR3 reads CASSQVDRGAKLFF. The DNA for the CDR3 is TGCGCCAGCAGCCAAGTAGACAGAGGGGCCAAACTGTTTTTT.

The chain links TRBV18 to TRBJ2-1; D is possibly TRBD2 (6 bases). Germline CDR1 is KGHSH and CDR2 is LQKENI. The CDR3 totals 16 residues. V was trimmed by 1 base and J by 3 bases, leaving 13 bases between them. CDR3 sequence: CASSPQGGMVYNEQFF. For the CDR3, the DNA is TGTGCCAGCTCACCACAGGGCGGGATGGTCTACAATGAGCAGTTCTTC.

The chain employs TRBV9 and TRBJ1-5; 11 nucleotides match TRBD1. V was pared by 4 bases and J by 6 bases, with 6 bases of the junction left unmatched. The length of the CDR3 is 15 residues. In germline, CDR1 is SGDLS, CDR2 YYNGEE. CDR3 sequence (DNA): TGTGCCAGCAGCTTAGAGGGGACAGGGGGTCAGCCCCAGCATTTT. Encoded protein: CASSLEGTGGQPQHF.

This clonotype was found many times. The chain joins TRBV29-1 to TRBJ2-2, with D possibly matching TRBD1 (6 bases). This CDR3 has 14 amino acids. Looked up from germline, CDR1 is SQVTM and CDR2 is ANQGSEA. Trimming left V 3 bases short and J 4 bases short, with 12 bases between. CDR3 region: CSVDNRDGTGELFF. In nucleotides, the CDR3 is TGCAGCGTTGATAACAGGGATGGCACCGGGGAGCTGTTTTTT.

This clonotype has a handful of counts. For the CDR3, the DNA is TGTGCCAGTATACCGGGGAACTCACACTCTGGAAACACCATATATTTT. Translation: CASIPGNSHSGNTIYF. J is TRBJ1-3 and V is TRBV19; D is undetermined. Germline assignment: CDR1 LNHDA and CDR2 SQIVND (reference sequence). The V gene lost 7 bases and the J gene lost 0 bases, with 16 bases spanning the gap. The CDR3 totals 16 residues.

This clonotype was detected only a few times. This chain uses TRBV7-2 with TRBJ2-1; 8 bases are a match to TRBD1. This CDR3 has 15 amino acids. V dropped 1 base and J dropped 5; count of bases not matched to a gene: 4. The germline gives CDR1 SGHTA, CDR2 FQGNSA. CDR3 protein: CASSLVGQVHNEQFF. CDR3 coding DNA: TGTGCCAGCAGCTTAGTGGGACAGGTCCACAATGAGCAGTTCTTC.

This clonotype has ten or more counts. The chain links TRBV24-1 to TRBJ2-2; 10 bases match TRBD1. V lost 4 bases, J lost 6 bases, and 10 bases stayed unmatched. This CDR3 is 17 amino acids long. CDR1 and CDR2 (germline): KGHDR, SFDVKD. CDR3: CATSDETGGIRSGELFF. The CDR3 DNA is TGTGCCACCAGTGACGAGACAGGGGGCATAAGGTCCGGGGAGCTGTTTTTT.